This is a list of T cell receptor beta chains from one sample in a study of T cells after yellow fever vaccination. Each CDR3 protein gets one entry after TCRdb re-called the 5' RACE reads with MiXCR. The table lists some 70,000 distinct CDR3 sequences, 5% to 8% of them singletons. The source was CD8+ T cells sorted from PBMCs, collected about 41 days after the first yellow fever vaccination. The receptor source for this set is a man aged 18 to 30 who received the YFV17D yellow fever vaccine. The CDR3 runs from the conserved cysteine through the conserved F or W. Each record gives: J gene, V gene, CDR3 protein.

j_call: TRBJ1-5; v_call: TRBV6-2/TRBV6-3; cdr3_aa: CASSYSGGRRLAQHF
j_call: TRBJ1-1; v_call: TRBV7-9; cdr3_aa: CASSLITGMNTEAFF
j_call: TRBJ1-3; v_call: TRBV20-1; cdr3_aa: CSARVQDRGNTIYF
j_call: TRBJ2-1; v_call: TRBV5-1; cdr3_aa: CASSQGVLSYNEQFF
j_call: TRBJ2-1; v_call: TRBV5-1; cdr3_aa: CASSLVQGAVEQFF
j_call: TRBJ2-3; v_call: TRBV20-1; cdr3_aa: CSARDLSSGGAITDTQYF
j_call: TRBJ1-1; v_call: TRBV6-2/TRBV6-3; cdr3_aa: CASGEGAEAFF
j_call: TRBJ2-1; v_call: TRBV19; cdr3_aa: CASSLPAQGGDEQFF
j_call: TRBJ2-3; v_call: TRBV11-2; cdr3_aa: CASSFNPELTASTDTQYF
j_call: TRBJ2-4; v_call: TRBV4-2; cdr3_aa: CASSQTGTSAAKNIQYF
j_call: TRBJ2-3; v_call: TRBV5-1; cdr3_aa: CASSLYMDTQYF
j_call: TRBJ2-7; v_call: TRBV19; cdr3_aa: CASSLYPPGGYEQYF
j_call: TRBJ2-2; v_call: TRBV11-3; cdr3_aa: CASGEGGNTGELFF
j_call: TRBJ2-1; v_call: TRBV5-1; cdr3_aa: CASSLRGSSYNEQFF
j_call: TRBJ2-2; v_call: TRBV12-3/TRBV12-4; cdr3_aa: CASSLDTGELFF
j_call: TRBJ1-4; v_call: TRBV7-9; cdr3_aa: CASSARGDPEKLFF
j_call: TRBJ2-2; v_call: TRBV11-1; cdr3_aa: CASSSPTQTGLWTGELFF
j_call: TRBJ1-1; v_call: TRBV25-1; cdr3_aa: CASSDEGVNTEAFF
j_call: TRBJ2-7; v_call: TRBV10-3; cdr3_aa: CAISEDPAGSYEQYF
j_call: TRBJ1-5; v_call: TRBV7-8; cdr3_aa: CASSLADTNQPQHF
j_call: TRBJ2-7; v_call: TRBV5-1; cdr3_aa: CASSSGGRGLVPIYEQYF
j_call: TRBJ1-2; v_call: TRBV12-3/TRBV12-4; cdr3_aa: CASSLGATTTYGYTF
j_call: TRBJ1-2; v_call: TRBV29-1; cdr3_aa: CSATELQSYGYTF
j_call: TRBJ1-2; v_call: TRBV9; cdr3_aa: CASSVTGISGGYTF
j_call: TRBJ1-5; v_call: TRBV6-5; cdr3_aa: CASSPRTASNQPQHF
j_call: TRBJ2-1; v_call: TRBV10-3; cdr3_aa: CAIRLAGVYNEQFF
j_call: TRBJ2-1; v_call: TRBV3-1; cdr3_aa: CASSQARLDTNNEQFF
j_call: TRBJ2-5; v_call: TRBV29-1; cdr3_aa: CSVVPSWDTIQETQYF
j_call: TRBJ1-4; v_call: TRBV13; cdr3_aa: CASSHPDEKLFF
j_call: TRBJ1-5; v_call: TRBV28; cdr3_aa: CASSQRSGPSQPQHF
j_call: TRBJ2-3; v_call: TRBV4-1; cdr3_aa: CASSQGGDDTQYF
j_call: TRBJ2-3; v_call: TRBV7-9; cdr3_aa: CASSSLSVTSTDTQYF
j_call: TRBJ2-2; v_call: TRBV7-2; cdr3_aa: CASSFTPGTRGGELFF
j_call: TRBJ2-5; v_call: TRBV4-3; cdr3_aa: CASSQDPGEVIQETQYF
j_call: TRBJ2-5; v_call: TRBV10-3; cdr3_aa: CAISEGTQETQYF
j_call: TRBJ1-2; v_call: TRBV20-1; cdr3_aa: CSASWGIPWSVGYTF
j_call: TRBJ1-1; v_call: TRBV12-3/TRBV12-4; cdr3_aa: CASSFSGSEAFF
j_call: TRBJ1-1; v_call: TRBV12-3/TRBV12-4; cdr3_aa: CASSFEGGGGEAFF
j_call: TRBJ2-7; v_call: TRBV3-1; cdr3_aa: CARCRGPGTGLYYEQYF
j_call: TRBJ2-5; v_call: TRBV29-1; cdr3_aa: CSVEVRGTMTQETQYF
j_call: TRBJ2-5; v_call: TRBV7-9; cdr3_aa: CASSLEVETQYF
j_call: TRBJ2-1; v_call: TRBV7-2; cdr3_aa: CASSLWASGGAYNEQFF
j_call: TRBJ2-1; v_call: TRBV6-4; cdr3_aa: CASSDSSGAYNEQFF
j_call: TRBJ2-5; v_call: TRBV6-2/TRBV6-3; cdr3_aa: CASSHSRTSVETQYF
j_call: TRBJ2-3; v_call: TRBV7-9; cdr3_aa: CASSTLLDTQYF
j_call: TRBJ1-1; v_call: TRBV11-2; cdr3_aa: CASSFLPDAYAEAFF
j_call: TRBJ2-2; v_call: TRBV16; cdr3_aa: CASSSRLLCWVLLF
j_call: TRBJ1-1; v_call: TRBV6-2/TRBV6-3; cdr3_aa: CASSYLNTEAFF
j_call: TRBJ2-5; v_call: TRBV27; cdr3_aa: CASSFLPGDQETQYF
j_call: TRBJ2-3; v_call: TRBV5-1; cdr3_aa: CASSLRPGRTDTQYF
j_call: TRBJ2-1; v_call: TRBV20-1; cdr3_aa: CSARFLQETRDEQFF
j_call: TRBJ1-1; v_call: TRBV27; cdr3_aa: CASSLVRETEAFF
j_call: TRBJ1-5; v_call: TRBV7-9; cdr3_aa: CASSLAGGSGDSNQPQHF